What follows are 14 T cell receptor beta chains derived from one specimen sequenced in a study of shared clonotypes between healthy human individuals. The data were produced by immunoSEQ multiplex PCR, yet TCRdb's version contains in-frame clones alone and is incomplete. The sample lists approximately 2.5 million clones, roughly 93% occurring once. Sequenced input: naive CD4+ T cells from PBMCs. Sample subset: CD45RA+ positively selected. These receptor sequences come from a man between 18 and 35 years old in good health. Some clones in this sample may be carry-over from other donors' samples.

The chain uses TRBV5-4 and TRBJ1-3, with TRBD1 as a possible D gene (6 bases). Between the trimmed V and J ends, which lost 0 bases and 0 bases, there was a span of 10 bases. The CDR3 is made up of 16 amino acids. Germline V lookup: CDR1 SGHNT, CDR2 YYREEE (reference sequence). The CDR3: CASSLGGPSSGNTIYF. CDR3 bases: TGTGCCAGCAGCTTGGGGGGGCCGAGCTCTGGAAACACCATATATTTT.

In this sample, this clone turned up a few times. This chain links TRBV11-1 with TRBJ1-1; unclear D gene. The CDR3 extends over 13 amino acids. Trimming took 3 bases from V and 4 from J, leaving 9 bases between them. Germline values: CDR1 SGHAT, CDR2 FQDESV (reference sequence). CDR3 sequence: CASSFGWFTEAFF. The CDR3 bases are TGTGCCAGCAGCTTCGGTTGGTTCACTGAAGCTTTCTTT.

V and J are TRBV2 and TRBJ2-1; D is undetermined. This CDR3 is 13 amino acids long. The germline V and J ends were trimmed by 2 bases and 4 bases, with 6 bases remaining between them. Per the germline V gene, CDR1 is SNHLY and CDR2 is FYNNEI. This CDR3 is CASSEQDYNEQFF. The CDR3 region has the DNA TGTGCCAGCAGTGAACAAGATTACAATGAGCAGTTCTTC.

The gene calls are TRBV19 and TRBJ2-1; D is ambiguous. V lost 4 bases, J lost 0 bases, and 7 bases lay in between. This CDR3 is built from 14 residues. Germline V gene data show CDR1 as LNHDA and CDR2 as SQIVND (reference sequence). The CDR3 nucleotides read TGTGCCAGTAGTACGCGTTTCTCCTACAATGAGCAGTTCTTC. Translation gives CASSTRFSYNEQFF.

The gene calls are TRBV4-1 and TRBJ2-7; the match to TRBD2 covers 7 bases. This CDR3 region has 15 residues. Germline-derived CDR1 and CDR2 are MGHRA and YSYEKL. The V and J ends lost 4 bases and 0 bases, in that order; junction bases with no gene match: 6. CDR3 in DNA: TGCGCCAGCAGCCGCCAAGCGGGGAGCTCCTACGAGCAGTACTTC. It yields the protein CASSRQAGSSYEQYF.

The gene calls are TRBV5-4 and TRBJ2-2; D is possibly TRBD2 (6 bases). The V end lost 5 bases, the J end lost 1 base, and 12 bases lay between the germline ends. Per germline, CDR1 SGHNT and CDR2 YYREEE (reference sequence). The CDR3 is made up of 15 amino acids. The CDR3 loop is CASRRAGGNTGELFF. CDR3 sequence (DNA): TGTGCCAGCAGACGGGCCGGGGGGAACACCGGGGAGCTGTTTTTT.

This chain uses TRBV28 with TRBJ2-7, with a tentative D call TRBD2 (6 bases). V shed 5 bases and J shed 4 bases, with 18 bases lying between them. This CDR3 comprises 15 residues. Germline CDR1 is MDHEN and CDR2 is SYDVKM. The CDR3 spells CASSPPGLAVYEQYF. The CDR3 bases are TGTGCCAGCAGTCCCCCCGGCTTAGCGGTTTACGAGCAGTACTTC.

This chain uses TRBV21-1 with TRBJ1-2; the listed D gene, TRBD1, was not tested against the DNA. TRBV21-1 is a known pseudogene. This CDR3 has 16 amino acids. The CDR3 nucleotides are TGTGCCAGCAGCAAAGCGGGGCCCCCTGCTCCCTATGGCTACACCTTC. Translating gives CASSKAGPPAPYGYTF.

The V gene is TRBV19, the J gene TRBJ2-7, with D perhaps given as TRBD1 or TRBD2 (5 bases each). This CDR3 spans 13 amino acids. Germline V gene data show CDR1 as LNHDA and CDR2 as SQIVND (reference sequence). Trimming removed 9 bases at V and 2 bases at J, with 14 bases between. The CDR3 region has the DNA TGTGCCAGCGTGGGACGACCCCCCTACGAGCAGTACTTC. Translation: CASVGRPPYEQYF.

The chain combines TRBV5-1 with TRBJ2-4, with TRBD1 matching 8 bases. The CDR3 has 13 residues. The germline V gene has CDR1 SGHRS and CDR2 YFSETQ. Trimming took 0 bases from V and 12 from J; bases not matched to a gene: 5. The CDR3 protein is CASSLGQGAGQYF. For the CDR3, the DNA is TGCGCCAGCAGCTTGGGGCAGGGGGCTGGTCAGTACTTC.

The rearrangement joins TRBV11-2 to TRBJ2-1; possibly TRBD2 for D (5 bases). There are 15 residues in the CDR3. V was pared by 3 bases and J by 4 bases, with 13 bases between. Germline V gene sequence: CDR1 SGHAT, CDR2 FQNNGV. The CDR3: CASSFGLKSYNEQFF. The DNA for the CDR3 is TGTGCCAGCAGCTTCGGACTCAAATCATACAATGAGCAGTTCTTC.

The V call is TRBV11-1, the J call TRBJ1-5; D uncertain. CDR1 and CDR2 (germline): SGHAT, FQDESV (reference sequence). The V end lost 11 bases, the J end lost 1 base, and 12 bases lay between the germline ends. The CDR3 is 13 residues long. The CDR3, as DNA: TGTGCCTGCTCCACGGACAGCAATCAGCCCCAGCATTTT. Encoded protein: CACSTDSNQPQHF.

To note about this clone: Other DNA sequences of this sample code for an identical CDR3. The chain is built from TRBV9 and TRBJ2-7; 7 bases map to TRBD1. J lost 3 bases, V lost 4 bases, and 1 base had no gene match. The CDR3 contains 12 residues. Per germline, CDR1 SGDLS and CDR2 YYNGEE. The DNA of the CDR3 is TGTGCCAGCAGCCCAGGGGGCTACGAGCAGTACTTC. Translated: CASSPGGYEQYF.

J is TRBJ2-1 and V is TRBV11-2, with D perhaps assigned TRBD1 or TRBD2 (5 bases each). The CDR3 spans 15 residues. Per germline, CDR1 SGHAT and CDR2 FQNNGV. Trimming shortened V by 5 bases and J by 9 bases, and 20 bases separated the two germline ends. CDR3 sequence: CASSTRTGTVGEQFF. CDR3 nucleotide sequence: TGTGCCAGCAGCACGCGAACCGGGACGGTCGGTGAGCAGTTCTTC.